This TCR beta chain was captured in a study of PD-1 blockade in classical Hodgkin lymphoma. Clones were sequenced by immunoSEQ multiplex PCR, and TCRdb holds only the in-frame ones, with some missing. The repertoire holds tens of thousands of clones, with approximately 86% as singletons. Time point given: cycle 4 day 1 (C4D1), after 6 weeks of nivolumab. After autologous stem cell transplantation all patients relapsed, and prior brentuximab vedotin exposure differed between cohorts. This CDR3 has 14 residues. Germline CDR1 and CDR2: SGDLS and YYNGEE. Trimming took 3 bases from V and 7 from J; bases not matched to a gene: 7.

The TCR comes from a human donor with classical Hodgkin lymphoma. Sequencing was performed on peripheral blood mononuclear cells (PBMCs), taken before the fourth cycle of nivolumab. The chain uses TRBV9 and TRBJ1-5; 7 bases match TRBD1. Here the CDR3 DNA reads TGTGCCAGCAGCGCTGAAGGGGGCGTCCAGCCCCAGCATTTT. Translation: CASSAEGGVQPQHF.